The T cell receptor (beta chain) under discussion was sequenced for a study of T cells after yellow fever vaccination. Study outcomes and limitations: Contamination by abundant bulk-population clonotypes could be present in FACS-sorted repertoires.

The CDR3 is made up of 15 amino acids. V shed 5 bases, J shed 1 base, and the junction held 4 bases outside the gene matches. The germline V gene encodes CDR1 DFQATT and CDR2 SNEGSKA (reference sequence). Notes on this clonotype: Its antigen is as yet unknown.

Production of TCR cDNA was by 5'RACE template switching, which also added a universal primer site and UMIs. Via MiXCR, TCRdb re-called the 5' RACE reads, giving one row per CDR3 protein. The sample shows some 670,000 distinct CDR3 sequences, over 9% of them seen only once. The sequenced sample was PBMCs, obtained on the day of the yellow fever booster vaccination. V and J are TRBV20-1 and TRBJ2-2; 10 positions agree with TRBD1. The receptor was isolated from a man between 25 and 39 years old who received the YFV17D yellow fever vaccine. The CDR3 here is CSAPTGGRNTGELFF. As DNA, the CDR3 is TGCAGTGCTCCGACAGGGGGCAGGAACACCGGGGAGCTGTTTTTT.